Below are 16 T cell receptor beta chains sequenced from a single sample in a study of T cell responses to AZD1222 COVID-19 vaccine (dated by TCRdb to the early 2020s). The library came from the immunoSEQ multiplex PCR assay. Sourced from immuneACCESS, this table was stored by TCRdb with only in-frame sequences that have V and J called. A share of the clones is absent; for the studies checked, an unresolved V gene accounts for under half, and the remainder has no known explanation. For this sample the table gives roughly 29,000 clones, of which roughly 92% were detected only once. The biggest ten clones account for more than 7% of the sample. The sample's time point label, in plain terms: baseline before first vaccination. Sequencing used peripheral blood, obtained on day 0 of AZD1222 vaccination. These receptors were obtained from an adult in good health.

The J gene is TRBJ2-1, the V gene TRBV27; D perhaps matches TRBD2 (6 bases). CDR1 and CDR2 (germline): MNHEY, SMNVEV (reference sequence). CDR3 length equals 13 residues. Trimming removed 5 bases at V and 9 bases at J, with 14 bases between. Written as DNA, the CDR3 is TGTGCCAGCAGTATTGCCGGCGGGATTGAGCAGTTCTTC. Residues: CASSIAGGIEQFF.

J is TRBJ1-1 and V is TRBV5-1; TRBD1 agrees at 8 bases. The CDR3 has 18 residues. Germline CDR1 reads SGHRS; CDR2 reads YFSETQ. The V and J ends lost 1 base and 3 bases, in that order; junction bases with no gene match: 14. CDR3 loop: CASSLNSAGGGLDTEAFF. The CDR3 nucleotides are TGCGCCAGCAGCTTGAATTCAGCAGGGGGCGGATTAGACACTGAAGCTTTCTTT.

The rearrangement links TRBV21-1 to TRBJ1-5. TRBV21-1 constitutes a pseudogene. The CDR3 is 17 residues long. CDR3 loop: CASSKGRTRHSNQPQHF. The CDR3 DNA follows: TGTGCCAGCAGCAAAGGCCGAACTCGGCACAGCAATCAGCCCCAGCATTTT.

The gene calls are TRBV6-2 or TRBV6-3 and TRBJ2-4, with a tentative D call TRBD2 (5 bases). V was cut by 0 bases and J by 0 bases, with 9 bases left in between. There are 16 residues in the CDR3. From germline, CDR1 is MNHEY and CDR2 SVGEGT. The CDR3 nucleotides are TGTGCCAGCAGTTACTCAGCGGCCCTAGCCAAAAACATTCAGTACTTC. Translating gives CASSYSAALAKNIQYF.

The chain employs TRBV5-4 and TRBJ2-3; D perhaps matches TRBD2 (5 bases). This CDR3 has 14 residues. The ends were cut back, 3 bases at V and 2 bases at J, with 10 bases in the middle. Germline values: CDR1 SGHNT, CDR2 YYREEE (reference sequence). The chain's CDR3 is CASSSGLHTDTQYF. CDR3 nucleotide sequence: TGTGCCAGCAGCTCAGGACTGCACACAGATACGCAGTATTTT.

The V call is TRBV7-8, the J call TRBJ1-5, with D perhaps matching TRBD1 (6 bases). Germline values: CDR1 SGHVS, CDR2 FQNEAQ. The CDR3 extends over 14 amino acids. Trimming stripped 0 bases from V and 4 bases from J, with 7 bases between. CDR3 protein: CASSLAQGNQPQHF. In DNA, the CDR3 is TGTGCCAGCAGCTTAGCACAGGGAAATCAGCCCCAGCATTTT.

The chain links TRBV28 to TRBJ1-5; tentatively, D is TRBD1 (5 bases). The V end lost 3 bases, the J end lost 6 bases, and 12 bases lay between the germline ends. Germline CDR1 MDHEN, CDR2 SYDVKM. This CDR3 contains 14 residues. CDR3 DNA sequence: TGTGCCAGCAGTTTGAAGGAGCAGGGTCAGCCCCAGCATTTT. Translated, it gives CASSLKEQGQPQHF. Filled out from reference TRBV28 and TRBJ1-5, the complete variable domain reads DVKVTQSSRYLVKRTGEKVFLECVQDMDHENMFWYRQDPGLGLRLIYFSYDVKMKEKGDIPEGYSVSREKKERFSLILESASTNQTSMYLCASSLKEQGQPQHFGDGTRLSIL.

The chain recombines TRBV6-6 with TRBJ1-2; D is unresolved. V was clipped by 8 bases and J by 4 bases, with 11 bases between them. Germline V gene sequence: CDR1 MNHNY, CDR2 SVGAGI (reference sequence). This CDR3 is 12 amino acids long. CDR3 in amino acids: CASWGWLYGYTF. The CDR3 bases are TGTGCCAGCTGGGGATGGCTCTATGGCTACACCTTC.

The CDR3 nucleotides are TGTGCCACCAGTGATTATGCAGGAAACTATGGCTACACCTTC. It specifies CATSDYAGNYGYTF. The chain uses TRBV24-1 and TRBJ1-2, with no clear D. The germline V gene encodes CDR1 KGHDR and CDR2 SFDVKD. Trimming pared 2 bases from V and 2 bases from J, leaving 8 bases between. The CDR3 covers 14 residues.

A single count supports this clone. This chain links TRBV6-2 or TRBV6-3 with TRBJ1-1; TRBD1 is a possible D gene (5 bases). CDR1 MNHEY and CDR2 SVGEGT come from the germline V gene. V was clipped by 2 bases and J by 5 bases, with 15 bases between them. The CDR3 contains 15 residues. This CDR3 is CASSYEGQIATEAFF. The CDR3 DNA reads as TGTGCCAGCAGTTACGAGGGGCAGATTGCAACTGAAGCTTTCTTT.

The rearrangement joins TRBV18 to TRBJ1-1, with D perhaps matching TRBD1 (5 bases). V lost 5 bases to trimming and J lost 3 bases, with 16 bases between them. The CDR3 spans 15 residues. Germline assignment: CDR1 KGHSH and CDR2 LQKENI. CDR3 residues: CASSSQGSGYTEAFF. The DNA for the CDR3 is TGTGCCAGCTCATCTCAGGGATCGGGGTACACTGAAGCTTTCTTT.

Details on this clone: Germline is not matched at one junction end, which may reflect a read error. The chain combines TRBV11-2 with TRBJ2-5, with 10 bases identical to TRBD2. The germline CDR1 and CDR2 sequences are SGHAT and FQNNGV. This CDR3 spans 17 amino acids. CDR3 protein: CATSPGGKRGGRETQYF. The CDR3, as DNA: TGTGCCACCAGCCCCGGGGGGAAGCGGGGGGGCCGGGAGACCCAGTACTTC. The full variable domain, with the rest looked up from reference TRBV11-2 and TRBJ2-5, is EAGVAQSPRYKIIEKRQSVAFWCNPISGHATLYWYQQILGQGPKLLIQFQNNGVVDDSQLPKDRFSAERLKGVDSTLKIQPAKLEDSAVYLCATSPGGKRGGRETQYFGPGTRLLVL.

CDR3 DNA sequence: TGTGCCAGCAGCCTCCCCCCGGCTATTGAGCAGTTCTTC. As protein: CASSLPPAIEQFF. The V gene is TRBV7-9, the J gene TRBJ2-1, with D unclear. Germline loops: CDR1 SEHNR, CDR2 FQNEAQ (reference sequence). V lost 5 bases to trimming and J lost 9 bases, with 14 bases between them. CDR3 length equals 13 residues.

The CDR3 loop reads CASSLQGNSPLHF. The CDR3 DNA follows: TGTGCCAGCAGCTTACAAGGGAATTCACCCCTCCACTTT. The chain is built from TRBV5-4 and TRBJ1-6; D remains unclear. Germline V gives CDR1 SGHNT, CDR2 YYREEE (reference sequence). CDR3 length: 13 residues. V was clipped by 2 bases and J by 7 bases, with 7 bases between them.

This rearrangement joins TRBV15 to TRBJ2-1; unclear D gene. V was clipped by 4 bases and J by 0 bases, with 1 base between them. Germline loops: CDR1 LNHNV, CDR2 YYDKDF (reference sequence). The CDR3 runs 12 residues. CDR3 DNA: TGTGCCACCAGCAACTCCTACAATGAGCAGTTCTTC. It codes for CATSNSYNEQFF. Complete variable domain (other parts from reference TRBV15 and TRBJ2-1): DAMVIQNPRYQVTQFGKPVTLSCSQTLNHNVMYWYQQKSSQAPKLLFHYYDKDFNNEADTPDNFQSRRPNTSFCFLDIRSPGLGDTAMYLCATSNSYNEQFFGPGTRLTVL.

Comment on this clone: Other DNA sequences from this sample encode an identical CDR3 as well. The V and J genes are TRBV27 and TRBJ1-2, with D possibly being TRBD1 (5 bases). Germline CDR1 and CDR2: MNHEY and SMNVEV (reference sequence). This CDR3 is built from 13 residues. Trimming removed 2 bases from V and 2 bases from J, with 6 bases in between. Written as DNA, the CDR3 is TGTGCCAGCAGTTTAAGGGGAAACTATGGCTACACCTTC. Residues: CASSLRGNYGYTF.